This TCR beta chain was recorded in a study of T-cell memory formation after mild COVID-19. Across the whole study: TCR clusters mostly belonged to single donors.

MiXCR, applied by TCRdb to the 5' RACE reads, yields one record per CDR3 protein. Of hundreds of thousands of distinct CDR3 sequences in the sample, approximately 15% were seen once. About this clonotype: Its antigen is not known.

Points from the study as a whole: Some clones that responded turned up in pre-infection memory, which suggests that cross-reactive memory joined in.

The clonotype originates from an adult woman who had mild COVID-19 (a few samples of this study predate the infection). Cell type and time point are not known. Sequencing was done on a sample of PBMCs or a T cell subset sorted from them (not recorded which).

CDR3 sequence (DNA): TGTGCCAGCAGTGAACGGTGGGACGTCCGGTTCTTC. Encoded protein: CASSERWDVRFF. The rearrangement links TRBV2 to TRBJ2-1; D is possibly TRBD1 or TRBD2 (5 bases each). V was trimmed by 2 bases and J by 15 bases, leaving 14 bases between them. CDR1 is SNHLY and CDR2 is FYNNEI in the germline V gene. CDR3 size: 12 residues.